This entry concerns a single TCR beta chain. The antigen this receptor binds is unknown. No much larger clone is present one base from it, and per-base qualities are unavailable. In the prospective study, participants were about 18 to 100 years old, resided in 24 geographic areas of the United States, and were enrolled through a virtual design. Cohort assignment in the prospective study relied on participant-reported clinical history from a screening survey and a study questionnaire. Recovered participants in ImmuneRACE Cohort 3 were defined as having two consecutive negative NP/OP PCR tests, clearance from a healthcare professional, or resolution of symptoms. In the prospective study, mobile phlebotomists collected whole blood, serum and a nasopharyngeal or oropharyngeal swab from each participant. Additional blood draws and questionnaires over a 2-month period could optionally be provided by prospective study participants. Prospective study blood samples were shipped either frozen or at room temperature before DNA extraction.

Cut back by 4 bases and 4 bases, the V and J ends lie 13 bases apart. The CDR3 has 14 amino acids, counting the end cysteine and phenylalanine. Here the CDR3 DNA is all that survives: 42 bases in frame from base 1. Looking up the germline V gene yields CDR1 SNHLY and CDR2 FYNNEI. TCRbeta CDR3 regions were amplified from genomic DNA by means of the immunoSEQ Assay, a bias-controlled multiplex PCR. On the study's bioinformatics: The number of nucleated cells in each sample was estimated from the amplification of reference gene primers within the assay. To quantify the absolute abundance of each unique TCRbeta CDR3 rearrangement, sequence reads were collapsed and filtered. For each sample, productive Simpson clonality was calculated by taking the square root of Simpson's diversity index across productive rearrangements. The table comes from immuneACCESS by way of TCRdb, which keeps in-frame sequences with V and J called. Part of the clones is missing from these tables; in studies checked, under half for an unresolved V gene and the rest for unknown reasons. V and J calls and clone size are as listed in that table; D and trimming were resolved from the DNA. This sample has roughly 300,000 clones in its table, and about 85% of those were observed once. Clones ranked in the top ten supply 2% to 3% of the sample.

This record belongs to a study of blood T cell repertoires in COVID-19 (dated by TCRdb to the early 2020s). Regarding the study in general: Collaborator samples came from the United States, Italy and Spain and covered acute and convalescent phases of COVID-19. The prospective study material was composed of cDNA or gDNA derived from T cells, B-cell-depleted T cells, or PBMCs. Deeply sampled blood TCRbeta repertoires from subjects exposed to, actively infected with, or recovered from COVID-19 were included in the dataset. The repertoires were released in a freely available public database intended as a resource for research on the immune response to SARS-CoV-2. Samples came from the ongoing ImmuneRACE study (first 160 participants) plus 1,254 subjects from 6 global collaborators. The sample metadata nearly always contained a de-identified subject ID, COVID-19 status, age in years and sex. Where HLA class I and class II types were available, the types were taken from metadata supplied by the sample provider, not from assay-based typing.

Summary of the overall study and its limitations: The amount of clinical and demographic metadata varied by source and participant and was provided uncurated.

This clonotype was sampled from a woman in her forties or fifties who had recovered from COVID-19. The sequencing input was PBMCs or T cells enriched from blood (not recorded which). This sequence uses TRBV2 and TRBJ1-2; TRBD1 is possibly the D segment (5 matching bases). The sequenced DNA: TGTGCCAGCAGTGCGGGGGGACGGCCCTATGGCTACACCTTC. The encoded protein is CASSAGGRPYGYTF.